Listed below are T cell receptor beta chains from one sample, sequenced in a study of human T cells and chemical hapten exposure. A single record per CDR3 protein comes from TCRdb applying MiXCR to the RACE reads. The sample lists some 180,000 distinct CDR3 sequences, around 20% occurring once. The source was whole blood, collected in connection with sensitization to the hapten diphenylcyclopropenone (DPC). These receptors were collected from a woman aged 50 to 60 with alopecia areata. Some clones in this sample may be carry-over from other donors' samples. Both conserved end residues are part of each CDR3. Fields, in order: clone size, V gene, J gene, D gene, CDR3 DNA, CDR3 protein. A D gene is named only where the DNA matches it firmly. Clone size is not always given. Where it is, it says once, few, many or a class for expanded clones.

>few|TRBV20-1|TRBJ2-5|.
TGCAGTGCTAGAGATTGGGCTTCACCTGGGGAGACCCAGTACTTC
CSARDWASPGETQYF
>few|TRBV5-1|TRBJ2-4|.
TGCGCCAGCAGCTTGCGCCATGACATTCAGTACTTC
CASSLRHDIQYF
>.|TRBV6-6|TRBJ2-1|TRBD2
TGTGCCAGCAGTCGCGGGGGAGGTGAGCAGTTCTTC
CASSRGGGEQFF
>few|TRBV6-4|TRBJ1-1|TRBD1
TGTGCCAGCAGCCTGACAGGGGAGAACACTGAAGCTTTCTTT
CASSLTGENTEAFF
>few|TRBV19|TRBJ2-4|.
TGTGCCAGTAGTCCCCGAGATCAGAGCATTCAGTACTTC
CASSPRDQSIQYF
>.|TRBV5-1|TRBJ2-7|.
TGCGCCAGCAGCTCGAGCGTTGCCTACGAGCAGTACTTC
CASSSSVAYEQYF
>.|TRBV5-1|TRBJ2-5|TRBD2
TGCGCCAGCAGCTTGGCCGGGAGGGCCCAAGAGATCCAGTACTTC
CASSLAGRAQEIQYF
>few|TRBV12-3/TRBV12-4|TRBJ2-4|.
TGTGCCAGCAGCCAGTCGTCCTTAGCCAAAAACATTCAGTACTTC
CASSQSSLAKNIQYF
>many|TRBV12-3/TRBV12-4|TRBJ1-1|.
TGTGCCAGCAGACCTGTTACAGGGACTGAAGCTTTCTTT
CASRPVTGTEAFF
>.|TRBV5-1|TRBJ1-6|TRBD1
TGCGCCAGCACCAGGGACAGGGGGCTGACACCCCTCCACTTT
CASTRDRGLTPLHF
>.|TRBV20-1|TRBJ2-3|TRBD2
TGCAGTGCTAGCCGGACTAGCGGGAGGATGGTTACGCAGTATTTT
CSASRTSGRMVTQYF
>.|TRBV29-1|TRBJ1-2|.
TGCAGCGTTGGTGCTACTTATGGCTACACCTTC
CSVGATYGYTF
>.|TRBV20-1|TRBJ2-7|TRBD2
TGCAGTGCCAGCCCACTAGCGGGAGGCTACGAGCAGTACTTC
CSASPLAGGYEQYF
>few|TRBV5-1|TRBJ2-5|.
TGCGCCAGCAGCACCAAGCGGGCCCCCCTCGAGGAGACCCAGTACTTC
CASSTKRAPLEETQYF
>.|TRBV3-1|TRBJ2-1|.
TGTGCCAGCAGCCGAGGGGCTGAGCAGTTCTTC
CASSRGAEQFF
>.|TRBV5-1|TRBJ2-7|.
TGCGCCAGCAGCTTGCGGCTAGCCACCGAGCAGTACTTC
CASSLRLATEQYF
>.|TRBV20-1|TRBJ1-4|.
TGCAGTGCCCCACGTCCAGGGGCAACTAATGAAAAACTGTTTTTT
CSAPRPGATNEKLFF
>.|TRBV6-5|TRBJ2-7|.
TGTGCCAGCAGGCGGACTTCGGAGGGCGAGCAGTACTTC
CASRRTSEGEQYF
>.|TRBV10-3|TRBJ2-5|TRBD2
TGTGCCATCAGTTCGATGGGACTAGCGGCGGAGACCCAGTACTTC
CAISSMGLAAETQYF
>.|TRBV19|TRBJ2-4|.
TGTGCCAGTAGTTTTGGACTAGCCAAAAACATTCAGTACTTC
CASSFGLAKNIQYF
>.|TRBV5-1|TRBJ2-3|TRBD2
TGCGCCAGCAGGTGGACTAGTTTGGATACGCAGTATTTT
CASRWTSLDTQYF
>few|TRBV2|TRBJ2-2|.
TGTGCCAGCGGAACTAGCCACGGGGAGCTGTTTTTT
CASGTSHGELFF
>.|TRBV12-3/TRBV12-4|TRBJ2-7|TRBD2
TGTGCCAGCAGTTTAGGGTGGGAGGGTTCCTACGAGCAGTACTTC
CASSLGWEGSYEQYF
>.|TRBV27|TRBJ1-5|.
TGTGCCAGCAACTGGGGTCGAAATCAGCCCCAGCATTTT
CASNWGRNQPQHF
>.|TRBV12-3/TRBV12-4|TRBJ2-7|TRBD2
TGTGCCAGCAGTTTAGGGGCTAGCGGATCCTACGAGCAGTACTTC
CASSLGASGSYEQYF
>.|TRBV11-2|TRBJ1-5|.
TGTGCCAGCAGCTTAGATCCCCAGTGGCCCCAGCATTTT
CASSLDPQWPQHF
>.|TRBV6-1|TRBJ1-2|TRBD1
TGTGCCAGCAGTGGAGCCTACAGGGGTAACTATGGCTACACCTTC
CASSGAYRGNYGYTF
>many|TRBV12-3/TRBV12-4|TRBJ1-2|.
TGTGCCAGCAGTTTAAGTGCGGGCAGTCGGGGCTACACCTTC
CASSLSAGSRGYTF
>.|TRBV29-1|TRBJ2-1|TRBD2
TGCAGCATCTCCGGACTAGGGCACAATGAGCAGTTCTTC
CSISGLGHNEQFF
>.|TRBV5-1|TRBJ1-1|.
TGCGCCAGCAGCTTTAGTAACTCCCTGGGAGCTTTCTTT
CASSFSNSLGAFF
>few|TRBV18|TRBJ2-3|.
TGTGCCAGCTCGGGACCTAACACAGATACGCAGTATTTT
CASSGPNTDTQYF
>.|TRBV20-1|TRBJ1-5|.
TGCAGTGCTAGAGTGGCAGGGAGCAATCAGCCCCAGCATTTT
CSARVAGSNQPQHF
>once|TRBV7-2|TRBJ2-1|TRBD2
TGTGCCAGCAGCTTATTGGCGGGAGGGCCTCGTGAGCAGTTCTTC
CASSLLAGGPREQFF
>.|TRBV12-3/TRBV12-4|TRBJ2-3|TRBD2
TGTGCCAGCAGTTTGATCCTAGCGGGAGCAGATACGCAGTATTTT
CASSLILAGADTQYF
>few|TRBV20-1|TRBJ2-3|TRBD2
TGCAGTGCTGGACTAGCGGGGTTTTCAGATACGCAGTATTTT
CSAGLAGFSDTQYF
>.|TRBV29-1|TRBJ2-4|.
TGCAGCGTACCGGACAGTTTCCAAAACATTCAGTACTTC
CSVPDSFQNIQYF
>.|TRBV25-1|TRBJ2-1|TRBD1
TGTGCCAGCAGTGCTGACAGGGCGGGTGAGCAGTTCTTC
CASSADRAGEQFF
>few|TRBV5-1|TRBJ2-1|TRBD2
TGCGCCAGCAGCTTGAACAGCGGGACCCACAATGAGCAGTTCTTC
CASSLNSGTHNEQFF
>.|TRBV20-1|TRBJ1-3|.
TGCAGTGCTAGAGCCCTCCACAGCTCTGGAAACACCATATATTTT
CSARALHSSGNTIYF
>few|TRBV18|TRBJ1-1|.
TGTGCCAGCTCACCGCTCAGGGGTCGGAGAGACACTGAAGCTTTCTTT
CASSPLRGRRDTEAFF
>.|TRBV5-8|TRBJ2-1|.
TGTGCCAGCAGCTTGGTTCCAGGGGGGGGGCACAATGAGCAGTTCTTC
CASSLVPGGGHNEQFF
>few|TRBV6-5|TRBJ2-1|TRBD2
TGTGCCAGCATCAATAGCGGGGGGGGATACAATGAGCAGTTCTTC
CASINSGGGYNEQFF
>few|TRBV6-6|TRBJ1-5|.
TGTGCCAGCGGATCCAAACAGGGAAATAGCAATCAGCCCCAGCATTTT
CASGSKQGNSNQPQHF
>few|TRBV7-3|TRBJ2-3|TRBD2
TGTGCCAGCAGCTTAGGAGCGGGAGGGAGTAATACGCAGTATTTT
CASSLGAGGSNTQYF
>many|TRBV2|TRBJ2-1|TRBD2
TGTGCCAGCAGTCTGGGACTAGCGAGTGAGCAGTTCTTC
CASSLGLASEQFF
>.|TRBV29-1|TRBJ2-5|.
TGCAGCGTTGAATTTTTGGAGACCCAGTACTTC
CSVEFLETQYF
>.|TRBV2|TRBJ1-6|.
TGTGCCAGCAGCTCCCGCCCCCAGGGACACTTTAATTCACCCCTCCACTTT
CASSSRPQGHFNSPLHF
>.|TRBV27|TRBJ2-1|TRBD1
TGTGCCAGCAGTGTTCGGACAGGGTGGAATGAGCAGTTCTTC
CASSVRTGWNEQFF
>.|TRBV7-8|TRBJ2-5|TRBD2
TGTGCCAGCAGCTTATCCGCACTAGCGGGAGTTAGAGTAGGAGAGACCCAGTACTTC
CASSLSALAGVRVGETQYF
>few|TRBV5-1|TRBJ1-1|.
TGCGCCAGCAGCTCCGGGAGACGGGACACTGAAGCTTTCTTT
CASSSGRRDTEAFF